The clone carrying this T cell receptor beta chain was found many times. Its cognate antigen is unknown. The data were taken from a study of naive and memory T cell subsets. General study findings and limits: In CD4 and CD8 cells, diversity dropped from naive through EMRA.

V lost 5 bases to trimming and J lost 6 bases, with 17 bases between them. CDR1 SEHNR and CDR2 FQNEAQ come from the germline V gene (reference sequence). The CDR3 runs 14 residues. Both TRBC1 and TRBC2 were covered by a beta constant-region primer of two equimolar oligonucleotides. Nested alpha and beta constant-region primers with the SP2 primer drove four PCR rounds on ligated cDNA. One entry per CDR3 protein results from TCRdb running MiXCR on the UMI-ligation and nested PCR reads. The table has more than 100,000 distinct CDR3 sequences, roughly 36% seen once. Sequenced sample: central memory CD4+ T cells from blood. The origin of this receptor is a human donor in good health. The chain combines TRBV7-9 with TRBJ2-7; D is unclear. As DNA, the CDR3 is TGTGCCAGCAGCCCTGATGGTAGATTGGGCGAGCAGTACTTC. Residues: CASSPDGRLGEQYF.